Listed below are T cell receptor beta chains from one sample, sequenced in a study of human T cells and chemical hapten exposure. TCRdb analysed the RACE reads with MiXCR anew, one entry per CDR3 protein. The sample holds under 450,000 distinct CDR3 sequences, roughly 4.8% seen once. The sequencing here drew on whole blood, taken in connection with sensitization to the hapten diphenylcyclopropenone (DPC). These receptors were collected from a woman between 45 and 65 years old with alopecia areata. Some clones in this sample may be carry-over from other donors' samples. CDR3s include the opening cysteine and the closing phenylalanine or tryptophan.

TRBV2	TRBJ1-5	CASSHRVGRQPQHF
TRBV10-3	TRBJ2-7	CAIQGVGEQYF
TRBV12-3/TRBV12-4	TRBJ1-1	CASRKGPNTEAFF
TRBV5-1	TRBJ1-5	CASSLAGRGDQPQHF
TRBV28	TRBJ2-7	CASSRRDRGREEQYF
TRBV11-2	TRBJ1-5	CASSRQGSSNQPQHF
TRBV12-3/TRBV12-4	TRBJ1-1	CASRRNTEAFF
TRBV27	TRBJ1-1	CASSLLQGMNTEAFF
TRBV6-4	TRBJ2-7	CASSDEEGREQYF
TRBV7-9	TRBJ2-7	CASVGSEQYF
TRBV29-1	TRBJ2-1	CSVPPADEQFF
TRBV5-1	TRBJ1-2	CASSPRTGASNYGYTF
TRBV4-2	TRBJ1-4	CASSQAGGAANEKLFF
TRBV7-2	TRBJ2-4	CASSRRQGATNIQYF
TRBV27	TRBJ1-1	CATHAGTVEAFF
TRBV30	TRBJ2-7	CAWSVTGSDEQYF
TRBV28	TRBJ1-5	CASSPNSNQPQHF
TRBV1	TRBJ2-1	CTGSQVARSSYNEQFF
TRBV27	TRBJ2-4	CAPPGTEKNIQYF
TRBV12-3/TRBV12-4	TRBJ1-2	CASSPRPEYNYGYTF
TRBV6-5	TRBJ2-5	CASTGTGRERETQYF
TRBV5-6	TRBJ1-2	CASSGDSDNYGYTF
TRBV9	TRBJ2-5	CASSVTSGIKTQYF
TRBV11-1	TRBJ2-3	CASSLQRDTQYF
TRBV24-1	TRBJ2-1	CATSDPTGTRQFF
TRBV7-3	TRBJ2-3	CASSLTNQDTQYF
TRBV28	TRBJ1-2	CASSTPGSLGYTF
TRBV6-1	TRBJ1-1	CASSLRGGLNTEAFF
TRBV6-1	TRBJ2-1	CASSEEGFPYNEQFF
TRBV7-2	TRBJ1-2	CASSRGTGGSGGYTF
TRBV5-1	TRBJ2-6	CASSPDGTAGANVLTF
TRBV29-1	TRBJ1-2	CSVAAGELYGYTF
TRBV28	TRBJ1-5	CASSLSRSNQPQHF
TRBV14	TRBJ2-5	CASSQVLHGTQYF
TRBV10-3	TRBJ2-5	CAISESGEAKTQYF